These T cell receptor beta chains were read from a single sample in a study of T cells after yellow fever vaccination. Each CDR3 protein is one row after TCRdb ran MiXCR on the 5' RACE reads. The sample shows under 700,000 distinct CDR3 sequences, about a sixth of them seen only once. Sequencing was performed on PBMCs, taken less than 6 days after the first yellow fever vaccination. These receptors originate from a man younger than 35 who received the YFV17D yellow fever vaccine. Both conserved end residues are part of each CDR3. The D gene is left open where the match is weak. Only part of the rows carry a size: once, few, many, or a class if the clone is expanded.

V: TRBV20-1; size: few; J: TRBJ2-7; D: -; DNA: TGCAGTGCAGAAACCACCGTGAGGCCAAACGAGCAGTACTTC; CDR3: CSAETTVRPNEQYF
V: TRBV2; size: many; J: TRBJ2-3; D: -; DNA: TGTGCCAGCAGTGAACTAGACGGAATAGATACGCAGTATTTT; CDR3: CASSELDGIDTQYF
V: TRBV15; size: -; J: TRBJ2-7; D: TRBD1; DNA: TGTGCCACCAGCACGGCCGGGACAGGGAATTACGAGCAGTACTTC; CDR3: CATSTAGTGNYEQYF
V: TRBV14; size: few; J: TRBJ2-5; D: -; DNA: TGTGCCAGCAGCCTCGACACTTGGTACCAAGAGACCCAGTACTTC; CDR3: CASSLDTWYQETQYF
V: TRBV18; size: few; J: TRBJ1-1; D: -; DNA: TGTGCCAGCTCTACAGAAGACGGGAACACTGAAGCTTTCTTT; CDR3: CASSTEDGNTEAFF
V: TRBV10-3; size: -; J: TRBJ1-2; D: TRBD1; DNA: TGTGCCATCAGACCAGGGACAGAAACTGAATCCCCCTATGGCTACACCTTC; CDR3: CAIRPGTETESPYGYTF
V: TRBV18; size: -; J: TRBJ2-2; D: TRBD1; DNA: TGTGCCAGCTCACCTTGGACAGGGGCGAACGGGGAGCTGTTTTTT; CDR3: CASSPWTGANGELFF
V: TRBV11-2; size: few; J: TRBJ2-7; D: TRBD1; DNA: TGTGCCAGCAGCACCCGGGACAGGGACCTCCTTAGCCACGAGCAGTACTTC; CDR3: CASSTRDRDLLSHEQYF
V: TRBV20-1; size: few; J: TRBJ2-1; D: TRBD1; DNA: TGCAGTGCTAACGACAGGGTCAATGAGCAGTTCTTC; CDR3: CSANDRVNEQFF
V: TRBV29-1; size: many; J: TRBJ1-4; D: TRBD1; DNA: TGCAGCGTTGGACAGGGAAATGAAAAACTGTTTTTT; CDR3: CSVGQGNEKLFF
V: TRBV5-1; size: few; J: TRBJ1-1; D: -; DNA: TGCGCCAGCAGCTTGAACGTGGGGACTAACACTGAAGCTTTCTTT; CDR3: CASSLNVGTNTEAFF
V: TRBV5-4; size: few; J: TRBJ2-1; D: -; DNA: TGTGCCAGCAGCTTGTCGGTGGGAGCCTACAATGAGCAGTTTTTC; CDR3: CASSLSVGAYNEQFF